The 10 T cell receptor beta chains reported below all come from one sample, sequenced in a study of T cells after posttransplantation cyclophosphamide. Assay: immunoSEQ multiplex PCR; the TCRdb copy retains only in-frame clones and omits some. This sample yields fewer than 3,500 clones, of which 70% to 80% are seen a single time; roughly a fifth belongs to the top ten. Sequences were obtained from memory CD8+ T cells sorted from blood. The receptors were sampled from a woman aged 55 to 70 in good health, CMV-negative, and a related stem cell transplant donor.

This clone was observed a single time. The rearrangement uses TRBV6-6 and TRBJ1-1; D is perhaps TRBD1 (6 bases). Per the germline V gene, CDR1 is MNHNY and CDR2 is SVGAGI (reference sequence). The CDR3 extends over 14 amino acids. Trimming left V 4 bases short and J 5 bases short, with 14 bases between. This CDR3 reads CASSWTDTGTEAFF. The CDR3 DNA reads TGTGCCAGCAGTTGGACAGACACGGGAACTGAAGCTTTCTTT.

The gene calls are TRBV5-5 and TRBJ2-7, with 8 positions matching TRBD2. The CDR3 spans 14 residues. Germline V gene data show CDR1 as SGHKS and CDR2 as YYEKEE (reference sequence). Unmatched junction bases numbered 4, after V lost 1 base and J lost 4 bases. This CDR3 is CASSLYSGIYEQYF. In DNA, the CDR3 is TGTGCCAGCAGCTTGTATAGCGGGATTTACGAGCAGTACTTC.

The gene calls are TRBV4-1 and TRBJ2-7, with 8 bases lining up with TRBD1. Looked up from germline, CDR1 is MGHRA and CDR2 is YSYEKL. This CDR3 region has 16 residues. Unmatched junction bases numbered 10, after V lost 4 bases and J lost 2 bases. CDR3 bases: TGCGCCAGCAGCCTAAGACGGACAGGGACTGCCTACGAGCAGTACTTC. Translating gives CASSLRRTGTAYEQYF.

V is TRBV4-3 and J is TRBJ2-1, with 7 bases matching TRBD2. The CDR3 spans 13 residues. V shed 2 bases and J 9 bases; nucleotides not matched to a gene: 4. Per the germline V gene, CDR1 is LGHNA and CDR2 is YSLEER. The CDR3 region is CASSQKAGIEQFF. The CDR3 bases are TGCGCCAGCAGCCAAAAAGCGGGGATTGAGCAGTTCTTC.

The chain carries TRBV7-2 and TRBJ2-7; 7 bases are shared with TRBD1. This CDR3 region has 14 residues. Looked up from germline, CDR1 is SGHTA and CDR2 is FQGNSA. After removal of 2 bases from V and 2 bases from J, the junction contained 3 bases not matched to a gene. In DNA, the CDR3 is TGTGCCAGCAGCTTAAGTCAGGGGGCCTACGAGCAGTACTTC. It codes for CASSLSQGAYEQYF.

This clone was found a few times. This chain links TRBV4-2 with TRBJ2-1; weak D call: TRBD1 (5 bases). This CDR3 contains 12 residues. CDR1 and CDR2 from the germline V gene are LGHNA and YNFKEQ. Between the trimmed V and J ends, which lost 0 bases and 8 bases, there was a span of 5 bases. The CDR3 spells CASSQDRDEQFF. The CDR3 DNA is TGTGCCAGCAGCCAAGACAGGGATGAGCAGTTCTTC.

The V call is TRBV19, the J call TRBJ2-2; 9 positions match TRBD1. The V segment lost 6 bases and the J segment 6 bases; nucleotides outside the gene matches: 8. CDR1 and CDR2 (germline): LNHDA, SQIVND (reference sequence). The CDR3 length is 15 residues. The chain's CDR3 is CASRPGTGFSGELFF. The CDR3 DNA sequence: TGTGCCAGTAGGCCCGGGACAGGGTTTTCCGGGGAGCTGTTTTTT.

The V gene is TRBV2, the J gene TRBJ2-7; D perhaps matches TRBD1 (5 bases). Trimming took 3 bases from V and 6 from J, leaving 12 bases between them. CDR1 and CDR2 (germline): SNHLY, FYNNEI. The CDR3 length is 13 residues. The DNA for the CDR3 is TGTGCCAGCAGTGAGGCCAGGGTGTTCGAGCAGTACGTC. Amino acid sequence: CASSEARVFEQYV.

This clone has only a few counts. The V gene is TRBV4-1, the J gene TRBJ2-2, with TRBD1 as a possible D gene (5 bases). V lost 1 base and J lost 9, with 12 bases in between. The CDR3 contains 14 residues. Germline V CDR1 and CDR2: MGHRA, YSYEKL. The CDR3 spells CASSQGREVWELFF. DNA of the CDR3: TGCGCCAGCAGCCAAGGCAGGGAAGTATGGGAGCTGTTTTTT.

This clone was counted only a few times. A junction end diverges from the germline sequence, so it may reflect a read error. This chain connects TRBV6-5 to TRBJ1-6; D is unresolved. Germline V gene lookup returns CDR1 MNHEY and CDR2 SVGAGI. CDR3 length equals 15 residues. The CDR3 loop reads CASSYRNSYNSPLHF. The CDR3 DNA is TGTGCCAGCAGTTACAGAAACTCCTATAATTCCCCCCTCCACTTT.